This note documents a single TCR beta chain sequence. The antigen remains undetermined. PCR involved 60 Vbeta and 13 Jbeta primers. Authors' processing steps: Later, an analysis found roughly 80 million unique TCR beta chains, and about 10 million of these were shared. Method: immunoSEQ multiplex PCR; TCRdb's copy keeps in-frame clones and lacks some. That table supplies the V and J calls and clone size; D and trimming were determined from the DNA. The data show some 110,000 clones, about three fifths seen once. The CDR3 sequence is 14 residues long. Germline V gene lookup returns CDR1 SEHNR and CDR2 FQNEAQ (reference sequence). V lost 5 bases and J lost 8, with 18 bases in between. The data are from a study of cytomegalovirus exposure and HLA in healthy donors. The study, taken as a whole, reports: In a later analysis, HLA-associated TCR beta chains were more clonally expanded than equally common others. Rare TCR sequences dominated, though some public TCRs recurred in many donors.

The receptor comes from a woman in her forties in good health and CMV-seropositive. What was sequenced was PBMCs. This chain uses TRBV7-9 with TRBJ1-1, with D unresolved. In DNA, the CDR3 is TGTGCCAGCAGCGACCTAGCGGGTTTTTGGGAAGCTTTCTTT. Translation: CASSDLAGFWEAFF.